Presented here are 10 T cell receptor beta chains from one specimen sequenced in a study of tumor-infiltrating lymphocytes in primary liver carcinoma. A constant-region primer primed TCR beta cDNA synthesis from about 0.55 ug of total RNA. Slightly modified ARM-PCR served as the procedure for the TCR beta libraries. These libraries came from three rounds of nested multiplex PCR. TRBV1-TRBV30 forward primers paired with a C-beta reverse primer were used in the first two PCR rounds, which ran about 11 cycles each. TCRdb reprocessed the multiplex PCR reads via MiXCR and lists one record per CDR3 protein. The sample has 300,000 to 400,000 distinct CDR3 sequences; approximately 65% are singletons. For blood RNA, unsorted whole blood served as the source, and germline DNA was extracted too. The sequenced sample was peripheral blood. These TCRs come from a man aged 35-49 years with primary liver carcinoma and hepatitis B virus infection.

Note on this clonotype: The germline gene is not matched at one end of the junction; a read error may be the cause. CDR3 nucleotides: TGCGCCAGCAGCCAAGAATACCAGGGGGGACCCCATTTT. Encoded protein: CASSQEYQGGPHF. The chain employs TRBV11-2 and TRBJ2-3, with D perhaps matching TRBD1 (7 bases). This CDR3 is built from 13 residues. Germline assignment: CDR1 SGHAT and CDR2 FQNNGV.

At least ten counts were recorded for this clonotype. The J gene is TRBJ1-1, the V gene TRBV29-1, with D possibly being TRBD1 (6 bases). V dropped 6 bases and J dropped 1 base, with 12 bases sitting between them. Germline loops: CDR1 SQVTM, CDR2 ANQGSEA. The length of the CDR3 is 13 residues. CDR3 amino acids: CSVQDRKNTEAFF. CDR3 sequence (DNA): TGCAGCGTCCAGGACAGAAAGAACACTGAAGCTTTCTTT.

A remark on this clonotype: A junction end diverges from the germline sequence, so it may reflect a read error. CDR3 coding DNA: TGTGCCAGCAGTTACTCCCAGCACACGCCCGCAGATACGCAGTTTTTT. Translation: CASSYSQHTPADTQFF. The chain links TRBV6-9 to TRBJ2-3, with no clear D. Germline values: CDR1 MNHGY, CDR2 SVAAGI. CDR3 size: 16 residues.

The rearrangement joins TRBV5-4 to TRBJ1-1, with 9 positions matching TRBD1. There are 16 residues in the CDR3. Germline-derived CDR1 and CDR2 are SGHNT and YYREEE (reference sequence). V shed 3 bases and J 3 bases; nucleotides not matched to a gene: 9. The CDR3 DNA follows: TGTGCCAGCAGCTATACAGGGGGCGTGGTGGACACTGAAGCTTTCTTT. It encodes CASSYTGGVVDTEAFF.

A word on this clonotype: One end of the junction is discordant with germline, which a read error may explain. The V and J genes are TRBV11-2 and TRBJ2-6; a weak D match, TRBD1 (6 bases). Germline CDR1 SGHAT, CDR2 FQNNGV. The CDR3 is 18 amino acids. In DNA form, the CDR3 reads TGTGACAGTAGCCCCCTAGGGCAGGGGCGATCTGGGTCCAACGTCCTGACTTTC. Its protein product is CDSSPLGQGRSGSNVLTF.

This clonotype occurred many times. The rearrangement joins TRBV4-3 to TRBJ2-2, with D perhaps TRBD1 or TRBD2 (6 bases each). The CDR3 is 17 amino acids. V was cut by 6 bases and J by 3 bases, with 20 bases left in between. Germline V gene data show CDR1 as LGHNA and CDR2 as YSLEER. CDR3: CASSPRSAGEDTGELFF. The CDR3 bases are TGCGCCAGCAGTCCAAGATCAGCAGGGGAGGACACCGGGGAGCTGTTTTTT.

This clonotype has just a few counts. V gene TRBV6-2 or TRBV6-3 combines with J gene TRBJ1-1, with a possible D match to TRBD1 (6 bases). The V gene's germline CDR1 is MNHEY and CDR2 SVGEGT. V lost 9 bases and J lost 0, with 14 bases in between. This CDR3 has 14 residues. The CDR3 DNA reads TGTGCCAGGCCCTCAGGGGCTTTGAACACTGAAGCTTTCTTT. It yields the protein CARPSGALNTEAFF.

J is TRBJ2-1 and V is TRBV28; the match to TRBD2 covers 8 bases. Trimming removed 5 bases from V and 15 bases from J; junction bases left unmatched: 21. The germline V gene encodes CDR1 MDHEN and CDR2 SYDVKM. The CDR3 is 16 amino acids. The CDR3 DNA sequence: TGTGCCAGCAGTGCTGTGGGACTAGTGGGAGGGCTTGATGGGTTCTTC. It yields the protein CASSAVGLVGGLDGFF. The entire variable domain, with the rest obtained from reference TRBV28 and TRBJ2-1, is as follows: DVKVTQSSRYLVKRTGEKVFLECVQDMDHENMFWYRQDPGLGLRLIYFSYDVKMKEKGDIPEGYSVSREKKERFSLILESASTNQTSMYLCASSAVGLVGGLDGFFGPGTRLTVL.

This clonotype was seen at least ten times. This rearrangement joins TRBV12-3 or TRBV12-4 to TRBJ2-2; the D is unclear. With 3 bases removed from V and 8 bases from J, the gap between germline ends came to 10 bases. The CDR3 loop spans 13 amino acids. The DNA of the CDR3 is TGTGCCAGCAGTTTTGACCAGGCGGGGGAGCTGTTTTTT. It specifies CASSFDQAGELFF.

Many counts were recorded for this clonotype. The chain carries TRBV4-1 and TRBJ2-1; TRBD1 matches at 7 bases. The CDR3 has 15 amino acids. From germline, CDR1 is MGHRA and CDR2 YSYEKL. J lost 6 bases, V lost 0 bases, and 5 bases had no gene match. CDR3 in amino acids: CASSQEDRPSNEQFF. CDR3 nucleotides: TGCGCCAGCAGCCAAGAGGACAGGCCTAGCAATGAGCAGTTCTTC.